This T cell receptor (beta chain) was recorded in a study of control samples from healthy donors and cancer patients. V lost 1 base and J lost 2, with 11 bases in between. The germline CDR1 and CDR2 sequences are SEHNR and FQNEAQ (reference sequence). The CDR3 consists of 15 residues. Sequencing was performed with immunoSEQ multiplex PCR; in TCRdb, only in-frame clones are kept and a portion is missing. The sample yields 150,000 to 200,000 clones, about 92% seen once. The TCR originated in a man aged 30-40 years in good health. What was sequenced was blood. J is TRBJ1-2 and V is TRBV7-9; D not certain. Here the CDR3 reads CASSLVVGQNYGYTF. CDR3 coding DNA: TGTGCCAGCAGCTTAGTAGTAGGGCAGAACTATGGCTACACCTTC.